Each of the 9 T cell receptor beta chains below was sequenced from the same sample in a study of spatial heterogeneity in lung cancer. TCRdb re-analysed the 5' RACE reads in MiXCR, keeping a single row per CDR3 protein. The sample records thousands of distinct CDR3 sequences, roughly 7.3% being singletons. As to time point: sample taken at primary tumor resection. The source was normal lung tissue next to the tumor, collected at surgery. Receptor source: a female donor with early-stage non-small cell lung cancer.

By frequency in the sample, this clonotype is medium-sized. The chain couples TRBV3-1 to TRBJ2-3; D remains unclear. The CDR3 runs to 13 residues. Germline CDR1 LGHDT, CDR2 YNNKEL (reference sequence). V was pared by 0 bases and J by 8 bases, with 9 bases between. The CDR3 coding sequence is TGTGCCAGCAGCCAAGAGGGCAGAGGTACGCAGTATTTT. This encodes CASSQEGRGTQYF.

This clonotype was found many times. The V gene is TRBV15, the J gene TRBJ2-2; D call uncertain. V lost 5 bases to trimming and J lost 6 bases, with 10 bases between them. Germline lookup yields CDR1 LNHNV and CDR2 YYDKDF (reference sequence). The CDR3 length is 13 residues. In DNA form, the CDR3 reads TGTGCCACCAGCCGAGCCGGGCCCGGGGAGCTGTTTTTT. Amino acids: CATSRAGPGELFF.

This clonotype was detected many times. This chain links TRBV5-1 with TRBJ2-2, with TRBD1 identical over 8 bases. The CDR3 loop spans 17 amino acids. Trimming took 0 bases from V and 4 from J; bases not matched to a gene: 8. Germline V CDR1 and CDR2: SGHRS, YFSETQ. CDR3 bases: TGCGCCAGCAGCTTGGGAGTCCAGGGGGCCGGCACCGGGGAGCTGTTTTTT. As protein: CASSLGVQGAGTGELFF.

The gene calls are TRBV13 and TRBJ2-3; either TRBD1 or TRBD2 may fit D (5 bases each). Germline values: CDR1 PRHDT, CDR2 FYEKMQ (reference sequence). The CDR3 has 18 amino acids. The V gene lost 5 bases and the J gene lost 1 base, with 22 bases spanning the gap. The CDR3 nucleotides read TGTGCCAGCAGCGCTCGTTCCTCGGGGCGTGTTCGCACAGATACGCAGTATTTT. Translating gives CASSARSSGRVRTDTQYF.

The sample holds a few counts of this clonotype. CDR3 residues: CASSLDGLAGFSTDTQYF. As DNA, the CDR3 is TGTGCCAGCAGCTTAGACGGCCTAGCGGGCTTCAGCACAGATACGCAGTATTTT. The chain couples TRBV7-2 to TRBJ2-3; 8 bases are shared with TRBD2. The germline V gene encodes CDR1 SGHTA and CDR2 FQGNSA. This CDR3 is 18 amino acids long. With V trimmed by 1 base and J by 0 bases, 9 bases remained unmatched.

This clonotype came up many times. V is TRBV9 and J is TRBJ2-1; 7 bases line up with TRBD2. V was pared by 1 base and J by 8 bases, with 12 bases of the junction left unmatched. The CDR3 totals 16 residues. CDR1 is SGDLS and CDR2 is YYNGEE in the germline V gene. CDR3 in amino acids: CASSVTLPLLADEQFF. CDR3 bases: TGTGCCAGCAGCGTAACCCTCCCTTTGCTAGCGGATGAGCAGTTCTTC.

About this clonotype: A much larger clone lies one base from this, so it may be a read error. The chain combines TRBV7-8 with TRBJ2-2; 9 bases align to TRBD2. CDR3 length: 16 amino acids. Germline values: CDR1 SGHVS, CDR2 FQNEAQ. The CDR3 DNA reads TGTGCCAGCGGCTTAGAGCGGGGGGCGGGGACCGGGGAGCTGTTTTTT. Protein sequence: CASGLERGAGTGELFF.

This clonotype is labeled medium-sized (0.01 to 0.1%). V is TRBV28 and J is TRBJ2-5; either TRBD1 or TRBD2 may supply D (5 bases each). From germline, CDR1 is MDHEN and CDR2 SYDVKM. Trimming left V 2 bases short and J 4 bases short, with 14 bases between. This CDR3 has 15 amino acids. CDR3 DNA sequence: TGTGCCAGCAGTTTACCCATCCCGGGACGAGAGACCCAGTACTTC. It encodes CASSLPIPGRETQYF. The entire variable domain, with the rest obtained from reference TRBV28 and TRBJ2-5, is as follows: DVKVTQSSRYLVKRTGEKVFLECVQDMDHENMFWYRQDPGLGLRLIYFSYDVKMKEKGDIPEGYSVSREKKERFSLILESASTNQTSMYLCASSLPIPGRETQYFGPGTRLLVL.

Only a few counts were recorded for this clonotype. J is TRBJ2-5 and V is TRBV4-3; TRBD2 matches at 10 bases. This CDR3 region has 17 residues. Germline V CDR1 and CDR2: LGHNA, YSLEER. Trimming removed 1 base from V and 3 bases from J; junction bases left unmatched: 8. This CDR3 reads CASSQGGSLAGEETQYF. The CDR3, as DNA: TGCGCCAGCAGCCAAGGGGGAAGTCTAGCGGGGGAAGAGACCCAGTACTTC.